This T cell receptor (beta chain) was found in a study of blood T cells in healthy people across ages. Primed by a sample-barcoded 5' primer and a J-beta primer mix, a second PCR proceeded for 7 to 11 cycles. TCRdb fed the 5' RACE reads into MiXCR, producing one record per CDR3 protein. The table lists about 930,000 distinct CDR3 sequences, 25% to 35% of them singletons, with roughly 10% in the top ten. Study-level points and caveats: The lack of PBMC sorting stopped any conclusive naive versus antigen-experienced comparison.

V shed 1 base and J 3 bases; nucleotides not matched to a gene: 15. CDR1 DFQATT and CDR2 SNEGSKA come from the germline V gene (reference sequence). The CDR3 contains 18 residues. Comments on this clonotype: No antigen is known for it.

These data were also reused for a study on T cells of mothers and their children.

The sequence derives from a woman between 35 and 50 years old in good health. The specimen was blood. V usage is TRBV20-1 and J usage is TRBJ2-7; 10 nucleotides match TRBD2. The DNA for the CDR3 is TGCAGTGCTAGAGCTTCGGGGCTAGCGGGGGCTCGGAGCTACGAGCAGTACTTC. Translation gives CSARASGLAGARSYEQYF.